This TCR beta chain was profiled in a study of regulatory T cells in long-lasting Graves disease. Overall study results and limits: Relative to newly diagnosed Graves' patients, persistent ones had lower TCR diversity.

Time point in this sample: newly diagnosed GD, antithyroid drugs for less than 3 months. RNA from PBMCs was the source of the TCR library. Sequencing libraries for TCR beta were prepared with iRepertoire HTBI primers and Arm-PCR of CDR3 regions. Each CDR3 protein is one row after TCRdb ran MiXCR on the multiplex PCR reads. The repertoire holds around 250,000 distinct CDR3 sequences, about 20% seen once, with 14% in the top ten. As regards this clonotype: Its target is unknown.

This CDR3 comprises 14 residues. Trimming removed 1 base from V and 4 bases from J, with 9 bases in between. The germline V gene encodes CDR1 SGDLS and CDR2 YYNGEE. These data were also reused for a study on T cells in Graves' hyperthyroidism and ophthalmopathy. That report notes: The study left out patients who had uncontrolled infection, other autoimmune disease, pregnancy or lactation. During a first-round RT-PCR of the TCR CDR3, the HTBI primer set was used.

The rearrangement joins TRBV9 to TRBJ1-3; no definite D call. This specimen consisted of peripheral blood mononuclear cells (PBMCs), obtained at new diagnosis, from a patient treated with antithyroid drugs. The receptor's source is a woman aged 25 to 39 with Graves disease. CDR3 region: CASSVRVNGNTIYF. In DNA, the CDR3 is TGTGCCAGCAGCGTACGAGTCAACGGAAACACCATATATTTT.